Below are 3 T cell receptor beta chains sequenced from a single sample in a study of T cells after posttransplantation cyclophosphamide. Profiled with immunoSEQ multiplex PCR; TCRdb holds only in-frame clones, not every one. There are 11,000 to 15,000 clones in the sample; 76% occur only once, and 1.2% lies in the top ten. Sample: memory CD4+ T cells sorted from PBMCs. All receptors come from a man in his fifties or sixties.

The rearrangement joins TRBV2 to TRBJ1-3, with D maybe TRBD1 (5 bases). With 8 bases removed from V and 0 bases from J, the gap between germline ends came to 11 bases. Germline CDR1 reads SNHLY; CDR2 reads FYNNEI. The CDR3 is 14 residues long. The CDR3 coding sequence is TGTGCCAGCGCGGACATAGCCTCTGGAAACACCATATATTTT. Translated, it gives CASADIASGNTIYF.

V and J are TRBV5-6 and TRBJ2-3, with 8 bases matching TRBD1. The CDR3 has 15 amino acids. J was trimmed by 4 bases and V by 5 bases; bases with no gene match: 9. Germline CDR1 and CDR2: SGHDT and YYEEEE. The CDR3 spells CASSSRDRSPDTQYF. DNA of the CDR3: TGTGCCAGCAGTTCTCGGGACAGGTCGCCAGATACGCAGTATTTT. The whole variable domain, remainder taken from reference TRBV5-6 and TRBJ2-3, is DAGVTQSPTHLIKTRGQQVTLRCSPKSGHDTVSWYQQALGQGPQFIFQYYEEEERQRGNFPDRFSGHQFPNYSSELNVNALLLGDSALYLCASSSRDRSPDTQYFGPGTRLTVL.

This chain links TRBV5-1 with TRBJ2-1, with D perhaps matching TRBD2 (6 bases). The length of the CDR3 is 13 residues. The ends were cut back, 7 bases at V and 1 base at J, with 9 bases in the middle. Germline values: CDR1 SGHRS, CDR2 YFSETQ. The CDR3 DNA sequence: TGCGCCAGCGGGGAGGCATCCTACAATGAGCAGTTCTTC. Translated: CASGEASYNEQFF.